The sequence of this T cell receptor beta chain was determined in a study of post-analysis software for immune sequencing data. Findings and limits, study-wide: For normalized Chao1 diversity, multiple sclerosis patients scored significantly lower than controls did. TRBV5-6, TRBV5-1 and TRBV20-1 were among five TRBV segments more frequent in patients than controls.

This CDR3 spans 15 amino acids. Trimming took 3 bases from V and 0 from J, leaving 9 bases between them. Researchers reported that TCR beta cDNA libraries carried unique molecular identifiers. TCRdb re-derived calls from the PCR reads in MiXCR, one entry per CDR3 protein. The sample consists of 170,000 or so distinct CDR3 sequences, approximately 30% of them appearing once. As regards this clonotype: No antigen is known for it.

The genes are TRBV12-3 or TRBV12-4 and TRBJ1-3, with D perhaps matching TRBD1 (5 bases). The sequencing input was blood. This TCR came from a girl aged 10 to 17 with multiple sclerosis. CDR3 sequence reads: CASSLGTNSGNTIYF. As DNA, the CDR3 is TGTGCCAGCAGTTTGGGGACGAACTCTGGAAACACCATATATTTT.